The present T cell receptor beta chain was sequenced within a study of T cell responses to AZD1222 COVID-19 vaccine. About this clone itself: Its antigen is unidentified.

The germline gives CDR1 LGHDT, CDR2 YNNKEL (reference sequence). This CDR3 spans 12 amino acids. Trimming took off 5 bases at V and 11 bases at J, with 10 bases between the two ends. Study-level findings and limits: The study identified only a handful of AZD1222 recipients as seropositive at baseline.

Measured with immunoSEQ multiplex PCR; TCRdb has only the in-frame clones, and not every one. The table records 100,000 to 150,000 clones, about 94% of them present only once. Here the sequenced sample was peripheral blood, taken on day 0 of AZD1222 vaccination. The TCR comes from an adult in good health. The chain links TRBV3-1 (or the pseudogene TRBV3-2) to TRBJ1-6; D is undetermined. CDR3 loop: CASSSGPTPLHF. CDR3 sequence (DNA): TGTGCCAGCAGCTCCGGCCCTACACCCCTCCACTTT.